This entry is about one TCR beta chain. As originally analysed: The authors estimated nucleated cell counts from reference gene primer amplification. The repertoire was sequenced with immunoSEQ multiplex PCR; TCRdb's copy has only in-frame clones and lacks some. For V, J and clone size, that table is used; D and trimming come from the DNA. This sample has around 30,000 clones, with approximately 95% found just once. The sample is drawn from a study of blood T cell repertoires in COVID-19. Study as a whole: Nucleic acid was either cDNA or gDNA, and it came from T cells, B-cell-depleted T cells, or PBMCs.

The CDR3 runs to 14 residues. V was shortened by 1 base and J by 7 bases, with 13 bases between the two germline ends. Per the germline V gene, CDR1 is SNHLY and CDR2 is FYNNEI. Sequencing was performed on peripheral blood. The receptor was derived from a male donor with active COVID-19. The chain couples TRBV2 to TRBJ2-5; a weak D match, TRBD1 (5 bases). Here the CDR3 reads CASSEVTGLGTQYF. The DNA for the CDR3 is TGTGCCAGCAGTGAAGTAACAGGCCTAGGGACCCAGTACTTC.